Listed here are 16 T cell receptor beta chains from one sample, sequenced in a study of T-cell reconstitution after alpha-beta-depleted transplantation in children. A TCRbeta library incorporating unique molecular identifiers was prepared. TCRdb reprocessed the PCR reads via MiXCR and lists one record per CDR3 protein. This table holds approximately 190,000 distinct CDR3 sequences, around 9.2% found once. The source material was PBMCs, mostly from graft donor cells, sampled 360 days after TCRalphabeta/CD19-depleted stem cell transplant. The receptors derive from a male patient aged 2 to 10 who had a stem cell transplant for acute myeloid leukemia, so the T cells may come from the graft donor.

J is TRBJ2-7 and V is TRBV7-8; no clear D. Germline values: CDR1 SGHVS, CDR2 FQNEAQ. The CDR3 length is 13 residues. Between the trimmed V and J ends, which lost 0 bases and 7 bases, there was a span of 10 bases. Written as DNA, the CDR3 is TGTGCCAGCAGCTTAGCATCCCTCGGGGAGCAGTACGTC. This gives the protein CASSLASLGEQYV.

The V and J genes are TRBV20-1 and TRBJ2-1, with D perhaps TRBD1 (6 bases). V was shortened by 5 bases and J by 0 bases, with 11 bases between the two germline ends. CDR1 and CDR2 from the germline V gene are DFQATT and SNEGSKA (reference sequence). The CDR3 totals 14 residues. CDR3 region: CSARTGISYNEQFF. The DNA of the CDR3 is TGCAGTGCTCGTACAGGGATCTCCTACAATGAGCAGTTCTTC.

This clonotype was seen only a few times. The V call is TRBV29-1, the J call TRBJ1-1; possibly TRBD1 for D (5 bases). Trimming left V 8 bases short and J 6 bases short, with 25 bases between. CDR3 size: 15 residues. Germline CDR1 reads SQVTM; CDR2 reads ANQGSEA. For the CDR3, the DNA is TGCAGCATCGGAGTCGCGGCAGGGCTCAGCCCTGAAGCTTTCTTT. Translation: CSIGVAAGLSPEAFF.

This chain links TRBV12-3 or TRBV12-4 with TRBJ2-1; TRBD1 matches 7 bases. J gave up 16 bases and V 5 bases, and 20 bases lay outside the gene matches. The CDR3 is 15 amino acids. Here the CDR3 DNA reads TGTGCCAGCAGTGAGTTTAACAACCTAGGGGGCGCGGGCTTCTTC. Its translation is CASSEFNNLGGAGFF.

This chain connects TRBV4-3 to TRBJ2-4; 11 nucleotides line up with TRBD1. The CDR3 totals 15 residues. Germline V lookup: CDR1 LGHNA, CDR2 YSLEER. Trimming at V came to 4 bases and at J to 7 bases, leaving 6 bases not matched to a gene. The CDR3 loop reads CASSPGTGGLNIQYF. In nucleotides, the CDR3 is TGCGCCAGCAGCCCCGGGACAGGGGGTTTGAACATTCAGTACTTC.

This clonotype was recorded at least ten times. This chain uses TRBV10-3 with TRBJ1-2; D gene uncertain. This CDR3 contains 14 residues. Germline values: CDR1 ENHRY, CDR2 SYGVKD. Trimming stripped 0 bases from V and 6 bases from J, with 11 bases between. The chain's CDR3 is CAISESEMGHGYTF. The CDR3 nucleotides read TGTGCCATCAGTGAGTCGGAGATGGGCCATGGCTACACCTTC.

This clonotype was recorded at least ten times. The chain uses TRBV11-1 and TRBJ2-2, with TRBD1 identical over 7 bases. Looked up from germline, CDR1 is SGHAT and CDR2 is FQDESV (reference sequence). CDR3 size: 15 residues. Losses at the gene ends were 5 bases for V and 1 base for J; bases not matched to a gene: 4. As DNA, the CDR3 is TGTGCCAGCAGCCACCGGGACAGGAACACCGGGGAGCTGTTTTTT. This translates into CASSHRDRNTGELFF.

This clonotype has a count of ten or more. The rearrangement joins TRBV12-3 or TRBV12-4 to TRBJ2-2; 9 nucleotides line up with TRBD1. The length of the CDR3 is 15 residues. J lost 3 bases, V lost 8 bases, and 7 bases had no gene match. DNA of the CDR3: TGTGCCAGCCACCTGGGGGACAGGGACACCGGGGAGCTGTTTTTT. Its translation: CASHLGDRDTGELFF.

The V gene is TRBV4-3, the J gene TRBJ2-3; 9 nucleotides match TRBD2. The CDR3 has 16 amino acids. Germline CDR1 is LGHNA and CDR2 is YSLEER. The V and J ends lost 0 bases and 4 bases, in that order; junction bases with no gene match: 5. CDR3 loop: CASSQDGGRAPDTQYF. CDR3 DNA: TGCGCCAGCAGCCAAGACGGCGGGAGGGCCCCAGATACGCAGTATTTT.

This clonotype has ten or more counts. The chain employs TRBV29-1 and TRBJ2-1; D gene uncertain. Germline V gene lookup returns CDR1 SQVTM and CDR2 ANQGSEA. This CDR3 contains 15 residues. Trimming took 4 bases from V and 8 from J, leaving 21 bases between them. As DNA, the CDR3 is TGCAGCGTTGCGAGTCCTATCAACTTTTATTATGAGCAGTTCTTC. Its protein product is CSVASPINFYYEQFF.

V is TRBV20-1 and J is TRBJ2-1; D unclear. V lost 0 bases and J 7 bases, leaving 16 bases between the germline ends. Germline CDR1 DFQATT, CDR2 SNEGSKA (reference sequence). CDR3 size: 15 residues. CDR3 region: CSARDGRTVLNEQFF. The CDR3 DNA follows: TGCAGTGCTAGAGATGGAAGGACGGTCCTAAATGAGCAGTTCTTC.

This clonotype was detected many times. V gene TRBV18 combines with J gene TRBJ1-5; unclear D gene. The germline V and J ends were trimmed by 1 base and 0 bases, with 7 bases remaining between them. The germline V gene has CDR1 KGHSH and CDR2 LQKENI. This CDR3 has 15 amino acids. The CDR3 DNA follows: TGTGCCAGCTCACCACAGGGCGGTAGCAATCAGCCCCAGCATTTT. Encoded protein: CASSPQGGSNQPQHF.

This clonotype was counted between two and nine times. This chain uses TRBV10-3 with TRBJ2-7, with D perhaps matching TRBD1 (6 bases). The CDR3 loop spans 14 amino acids. Germline loops: CDR1 ENHRY, CDR2 SYGVKD. V lost 0 bases and J 5 bases, leaving 11 bases between the germline ends. For the CDR3, the DNA is TGTGCCATCAGTGAGTCTAACAGGGTCCACGAGCAGTACGTC. As protein: CAISESNRVHEQYV.

This clonotype has a count of ten or more. The chain uses TRBV5-1 and TRBJ2-2, with D possibly matching TRBD1 (5 bases). Germline V gives CDR1 SGHRS, CDR2 YFSETQ. The CDR3 runs 13 residues. V was cut by 2 bases and J by 6 bases, with 8 bases left in between. CDR3 amino acids: CASSLSGPGELFF. CDR3 in DNA: TGCGCCAGCAGCTTATCAGGGCCCGGGGAGCTGTTTTTT.

The CDR3 here is CSAREGSGGALNEQFF. Written as DNA, the CDR3 is TGCAGTGCTAGAGAGGGTAGCGGGGGGGCTTTGAATGAGCAGTTCTTC. The chain has TRBV20-1 and TRBJ2-1; TRBD2 matches 11 bases. V lost 0 bases, J lost 7 bases, and 8 bases stayed unmatched. CDR1 is DFQATT, CDR2 SNEGSKA, per germline (reference sequence). This CDR3 contains 16 residues.

The rearrangement joins TRBV14 to TRBJ1-2; D might be TRBD1 (6 bases). This CDR3 is 14 amino acids long. V lost 4 bases and J lost 8, with 17 bases in between. The V gene's germline CDR1 is SGHDN and CDR2 FVKESK. In nucleotides, the CDR3 is TGTGCCAGCAGCCCCCGGGTGGGGGGGACAGGCTACACCTTC. The encoded protein is CASSPRVGGTGYTF. The full variable domain, with the rest looked up from reference TRBV14 and TRBJ1-2, is EAGVTQFPSHSVIEKGQTVTLRCDPISGHDNLYWYRRVMGKEIKFLLHFVKESKQDESGMPNNRFLAERTGGTYSTLKVQPAELEDSGVYFCASSPRVGGTGYTFGSGTRLTVV.